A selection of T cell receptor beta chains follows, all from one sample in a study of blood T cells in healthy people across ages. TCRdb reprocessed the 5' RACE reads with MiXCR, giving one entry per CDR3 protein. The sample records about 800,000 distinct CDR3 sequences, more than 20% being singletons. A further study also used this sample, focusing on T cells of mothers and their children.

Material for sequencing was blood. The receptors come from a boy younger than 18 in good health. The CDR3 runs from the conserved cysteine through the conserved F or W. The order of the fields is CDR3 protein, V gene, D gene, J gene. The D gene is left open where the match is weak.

CDR3 protein: CASSLDYQSGGETQYF
V gene: TRBV11-1
D gene: TRBD2
J gene: TRBJ2-5

CDR3 protein: CATSDPRTVSETQYF
V gene: TRBV24-1
D gene: NA
J gene: TRBJ2-5

CDR3 protein: CASSPHFTGTGDSPLHF
V gene: TRBV3-1
D gene: TRBD1
J gene: TRBJ1-6

CDR3 protein: CASSLGGGRAKNSQYF
V gene: TRBV7-2
D gene: TRBD2
J gene: TRBJ2-4

CDR3 protein: CASSWGGGAGETQYF
V gene: TRBV12-3/TRBV12-4
D gene: TRBD2
J gene: TRBJ2-5

CDR3 protein: CASSPLGGGTLPGLTF
V gene: TRBV14
D gene: NA
J gene: TRBJ1-2

CDR3 protein: CSASAGGFQETQYF
V gene: TRBV20-1
D gene: TRBD2
J gene: TRBJ2-5

CDR3 protein: CASRRQGRTQYF
V gene: TRBV7-2
D gene: NA
J gene: TRBJ2-5

CDR3 protein: CASSQARREETQYF
V gene: TRBV4-3
D gene: NA
J gene: TRBJ2-5

CDR3 protein: CASSLELAGVEQFF
V gene: TRBV7-8
D gene: TRBD2
J gene: TRBJ2-1

CDR3 protein: CASSPTGGGGDKETQYF
V gene: TRBV12-3/TRBV12-4
D gene: TRBD2
J gene: TRBJ2-5

CDR3 protein: CASSLSTGADTQYF
V gene: TRBV28
D gene: NA
J gene: TRBJ2-3

CDR3 protein: CSVEGTGGYNEQFF
V gene: TRBV29-1
D gene: TRBD1
J gene: TRBJ2-1

CDR3 protein: CASSLGYKNEKLFF
V gene: TRBV5-1
D gene: NA
J gene: TRBJ1-4

CDR3 protein: CAISESYNSYEQYF
V gene: TRBV10-3
D gene: NA
J gene: TRBJ2-7

CDR3 protein: CASSHGVTEAFF
V gene: TRBV19
D gene: NA
J gene: TRBJ1-1

CDR3 protein: CAISVPSGYEQYF
V gene: TRBV10-3
D gene: TRBD2
J gene: TRBJ2-7

CDR3 protein: CSARDLGRAYEQYF
V gene: TRBV20-1
D gene: NA
J gene: TRBJ2-7

CDR3 protein: CASGLDYMGEQYF
V gene: TRBV7-2
D gene: NA
J gene: TRBJ2-7

CDR3 protein: CASSSPRDSSTDTQYF
V gene: TRBV13
D gene: NA
J gene: TRBJ2-3

CDR3 protein: CASSPGGEYGYTF
V gene: TRBV5-1
D gene: TRBD1
J gene: TRBJ1-2

CDR3 protein: CSARARASGSYEQYF
V gene: TRBV20-1
D gene: TRBD2
J gene: TRBJ2-7

CDR3 protein: CASSLTGTVAFF
V gene: TRBV7-2
D gene: NA
J gene: TRBJ1-1

CDR3 protein: CASSQEEGGANTGELFF
V gene: TRBV4-1
D gene: NA
J gene: TRBJ2-2

CDR3 protein: CASSFGPSTDTQYF
V gene: TRBV5-1
D gene: NA
J gene: TRBJ2-3

CDR3 protein: CASSPLAGGYNEQFF
V gene: TRBV6-1
D gene: TRBD2
J gene: TRBJ2-1

CDR3 protein: CSASSGGPSPGANVLTF
V gene: TRBV20-1
D gene: NA
J gene: TRBJ2-6

CDR3 protein: CASRPALAGDEQYF
V gene: TRBV12-3/TRBV12-4
D gene: TRBD2
J gene: TRBJ2-7

CDR3 protein: CASSPNPGSQETQYF
V gene: TRBV7-7
D gene: NA
J gene: TRBJ2-5

CDR3 protein: CASSRSDEQYF
V gene: TRBV7-2
D gene: NA
J gene: NA

CDR3 protein: CASQSGLIQYF
V gene: TRBV11-1
D gene: NA
J gene: TRBJ2-4

CDR3 protein: CASSQVVGPNEKLFF
V gene: TRBV4-1
D gene: NA
J gene: TRBJ1-4

CDR3 protein: CASWSLYNEQFF
V gene: TRBV28
D gene: NA
J gene: NA

CDR3 protein: CASSVALPGQGSGELFF
V gene: TRBV9
D gene: TRBD1
J gene: TRBJ2-2

CDR3 protein: CASRKEQGLNTEAFF
V gene: TRBV12-3/TRBV12-4
D gene: TRBD1
J gene: TRBJ1-1

CDR3 protein: CASRAEYSGANVLTF
V gene: TRBV6-6
D gene: NA
J gene: TRBJ2-6

CDR3 protein: CAIRRTGSYGYTF
V gene: TRBV10-3
D gene: TRBD1
J gene: TRBJ1-2

CDR3 protein: CASRGQGLEAFF
V gene: TRBV28
D gene: TRBD1
J gene: TRBJ1-1

CDR3 protein: CASSQTGTGGGGYTF
V gene: TRBV28
D gene: TRBD1
J gene: TRBJ1-2

CDR3 protein: CASSLLLAGGLPGETQYF
V gene: TRBV28
D gene: TRBD2
J gene: TRBJ2-5

CDR3 protein: CASSRDTRPFNEQFF
V gene: TRBV28
D gene: NA
J gene: NA

CDR3 protein: CASSPRQDNTEAFF
V gene: TRBV5-1
D gene: NA
J gene: TRBJ1-1

CDR3 protein: CASSLQAQTEAFF
V gene: TRBV12-3/TRBV12-4
D gene: NA
J gene: TRBJ1-1

CDR3 protein: CSVDERAGSRYF
V gene: TRBV29-1
D gene: NA
J gene: TRBJ2-1

CDR3 protein: CASSPPEGRRGTQYF
V gene: TRBV7-9
D gene: NA
J gene: TRBJ2-5

CDR3 protein: CASSIGESYGYTF
V gene: TRBV10-2
D gene: NA
J gene: TRBJ1-2

CDR3 protein: CASSARGRGFSGANVLTF
V gene: TRBV18
D gene: NA
J gene: TRBJ2-6

CDR3 protein: CASSLPGQLRLYEQYF
V gene: TRBV5-6
D gene: NA
J gene: TRBJ2-7

CDR3 protein: CASSLDFTGEETQYF
V gene: TRBV7-9
D gene: TRBD1
J gene: TRBJ2-5

CDR3 protein: CASSSLLPSNQPQHF
V gene: TRBV28
D gene: NA
J gene: TRBJ1-5

CDR3 protein: CASSSSREVRGYTF
V gene: TRBV27
D gene: NA
J gene: TRBJ1-2

CDR3 protein: CASSRMGQGVSGANVLTF
V gene: TRBV3-1
D gene: TRBD1
J gene: TRBJ2-6

CDR3 protein: CASSYGAGGSYEQYF
V gene: TRBV27
D gene: TRBD2
J gene: NA

CDR3 protein: CASSSHQGTFYEQYF
V gene: TRBV7-6
D gene: NA
J gene: TRBJ2-7

CDR3 protein: CASGVSGSKGTQYF
V gene: TRBV3-1
D gene: NA
J gene: TRBJ2-5